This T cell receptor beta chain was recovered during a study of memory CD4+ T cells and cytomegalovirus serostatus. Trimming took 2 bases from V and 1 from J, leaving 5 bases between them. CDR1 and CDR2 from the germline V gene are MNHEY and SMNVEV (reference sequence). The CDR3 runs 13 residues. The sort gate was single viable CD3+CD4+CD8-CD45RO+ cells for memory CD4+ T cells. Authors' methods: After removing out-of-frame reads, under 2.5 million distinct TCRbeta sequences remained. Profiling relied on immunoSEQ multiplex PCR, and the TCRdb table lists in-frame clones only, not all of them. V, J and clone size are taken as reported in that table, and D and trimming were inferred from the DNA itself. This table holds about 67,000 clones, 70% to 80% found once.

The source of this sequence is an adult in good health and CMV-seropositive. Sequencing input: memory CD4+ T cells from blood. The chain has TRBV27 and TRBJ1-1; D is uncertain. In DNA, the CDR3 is TGTGCCAGCAGTTTAATTGCGAACACTGAAGCTTTCTTT. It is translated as CASSLIANTEAFF.